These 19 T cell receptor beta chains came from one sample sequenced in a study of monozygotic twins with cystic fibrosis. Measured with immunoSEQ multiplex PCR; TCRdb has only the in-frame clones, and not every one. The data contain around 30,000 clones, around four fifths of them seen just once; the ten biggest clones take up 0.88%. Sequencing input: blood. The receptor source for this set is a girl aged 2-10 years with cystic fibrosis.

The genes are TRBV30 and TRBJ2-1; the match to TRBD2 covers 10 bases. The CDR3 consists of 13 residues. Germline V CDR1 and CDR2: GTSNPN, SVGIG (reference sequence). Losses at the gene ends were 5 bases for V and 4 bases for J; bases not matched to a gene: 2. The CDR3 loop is CAWGLAVYNEQFF. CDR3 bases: TGTGCCTGGGGACTAGCGGTATACAATGAGCAGTTCTTC.

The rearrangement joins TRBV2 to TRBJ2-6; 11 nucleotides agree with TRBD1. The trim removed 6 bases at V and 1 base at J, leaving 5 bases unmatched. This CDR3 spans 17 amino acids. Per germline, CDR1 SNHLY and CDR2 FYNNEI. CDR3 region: CASRPGQGVSGANVLTF. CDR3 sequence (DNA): TGTGCCAGCAGACCGGGACAGGGGGTATCTGGGGCCAACGTCCTGACTTTC.

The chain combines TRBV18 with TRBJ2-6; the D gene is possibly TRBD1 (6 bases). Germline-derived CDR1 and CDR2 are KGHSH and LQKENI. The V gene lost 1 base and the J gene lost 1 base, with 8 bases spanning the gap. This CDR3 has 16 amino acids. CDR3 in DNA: TGTGCCAGCTCACCACTTAGGGGGTCTGGGGCCAACGTCCTGACTTTC. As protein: CASSPLRGSGANVLTF.

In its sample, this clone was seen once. In DNA form, the CDR3 reads TGTGCCATCAGTGCCGGGGAGCTAGCGGGAGTAAGTTCCTACAATGAGCAGTTCTTC. It codes for CAISAGELAGVSSYNEQFF. This chain connects TRBV10-3 to TRBJ2-1; 10 positions match TRBD2. The germline CDR1 and CDR2 sequences are ENHRY and SYGVKD. The CDR3 spans 19 residues. J lost 1 base, V lost 4 bases, and 13 bases had no gene match.

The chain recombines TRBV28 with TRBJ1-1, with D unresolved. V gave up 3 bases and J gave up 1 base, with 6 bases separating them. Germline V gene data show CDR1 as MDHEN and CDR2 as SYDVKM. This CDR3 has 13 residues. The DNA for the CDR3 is TGTGCCAGCAGTTTGGGAGGGAACACTGAAGCTTTCTTT. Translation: CASSLGGNTEAFF.

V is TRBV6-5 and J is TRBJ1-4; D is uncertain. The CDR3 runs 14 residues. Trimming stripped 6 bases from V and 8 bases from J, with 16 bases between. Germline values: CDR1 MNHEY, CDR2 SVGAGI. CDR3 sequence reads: CASSFGPTQEKLFF. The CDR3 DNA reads TGTGCCAGCAGCTTCGGACCCACCCAGGAAAAACTGTTTTTT.

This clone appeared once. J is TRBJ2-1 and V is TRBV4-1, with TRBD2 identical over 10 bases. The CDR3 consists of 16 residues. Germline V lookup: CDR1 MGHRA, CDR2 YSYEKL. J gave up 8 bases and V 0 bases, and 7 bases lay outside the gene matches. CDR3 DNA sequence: TGCGCCAGCAGCCAAGATTCGGCTAGCGGGAGTGATGAGCAGTTCTTC. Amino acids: CASSQDSASGSDEQFF.

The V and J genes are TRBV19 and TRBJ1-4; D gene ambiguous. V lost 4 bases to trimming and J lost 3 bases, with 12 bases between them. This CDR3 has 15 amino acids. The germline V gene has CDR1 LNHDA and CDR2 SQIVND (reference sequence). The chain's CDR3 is CASSTSAGANEKLFF. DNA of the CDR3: TGTGCCAGTAGTACTTCCGCCGGGGCTAATGAAAAACTGTTTTTT.

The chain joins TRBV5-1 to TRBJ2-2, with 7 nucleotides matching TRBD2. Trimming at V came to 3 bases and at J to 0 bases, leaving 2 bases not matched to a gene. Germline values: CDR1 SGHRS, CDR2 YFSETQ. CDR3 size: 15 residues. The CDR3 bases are TGCGCCAGCAGCTCACTAGCGTCGAACACCGGGGAGCTGTTTTTT. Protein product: CASSSLASNTGELFF.

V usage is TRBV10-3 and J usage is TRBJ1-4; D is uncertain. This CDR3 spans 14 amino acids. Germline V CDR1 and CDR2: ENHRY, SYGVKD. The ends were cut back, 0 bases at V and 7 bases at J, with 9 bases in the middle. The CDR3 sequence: CAISESLEGEKLFF. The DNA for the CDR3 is TGTGCCATCAGTGAGTCGCTCGAGGGTGAAAAACTGTTTTTT.

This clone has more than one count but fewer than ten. The CDR3 here is CASSTGGRDTEAFF. CDR3 nucleotide sequence: TGTGCCAGCAGTACTGGAGGGAGAGACACTGAAGCTTTCTTT. V and J are TRBV6-6 and TRBJ1-1, with D unresolved. This CDR3 is 14 amino acids long. V was clipped by 5 bases and J by 3 bases, with 13 bases between them. Germline CDR1 is MNHNY and CDR2 is SVGAGI (reference sequence).

CDR3 amino acids: CASSLGQEGETQYF. As DNA, the CDR3 is TGCGCCAGCAGCTTAGGGCAGGAGGGAGAGACCCAGTACTTC. This chain joins TRBV5-1 and TRBJ2-5; the D gene is possibly TRBD2 (6 bases). V lost 2 bases to trimming and J lost 4 bases, with 12 bases between them. Germline V gene lookup returns CDR1 SGHRS and CDR2 YFSETQ. This CDR3 spans 14 amino acids.

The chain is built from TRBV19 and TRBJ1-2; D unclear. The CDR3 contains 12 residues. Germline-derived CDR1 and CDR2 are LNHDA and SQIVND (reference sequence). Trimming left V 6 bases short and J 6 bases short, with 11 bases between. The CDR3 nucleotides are TGTGCCAGTAGCGAGACCTCCGATGGCTACACCTTC. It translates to CASSETSDGYTF.

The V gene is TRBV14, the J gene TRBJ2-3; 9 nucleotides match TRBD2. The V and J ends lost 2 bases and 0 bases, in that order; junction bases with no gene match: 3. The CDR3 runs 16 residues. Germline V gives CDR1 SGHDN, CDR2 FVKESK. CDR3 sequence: CASSQTTSGSTDTQYF. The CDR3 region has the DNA TGTGCCAGCAGCCAAACGACTAGCGGTAGCACAGATACGCAGTATTTT.

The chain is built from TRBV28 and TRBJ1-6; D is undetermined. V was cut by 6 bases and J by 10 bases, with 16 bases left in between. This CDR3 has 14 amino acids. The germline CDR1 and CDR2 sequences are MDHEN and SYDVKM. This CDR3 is CASSRPRPNSPLHF. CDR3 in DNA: TGTGCCAGCAGCCGACCCCGGCCTAACTCACCCCTCCACTTT.

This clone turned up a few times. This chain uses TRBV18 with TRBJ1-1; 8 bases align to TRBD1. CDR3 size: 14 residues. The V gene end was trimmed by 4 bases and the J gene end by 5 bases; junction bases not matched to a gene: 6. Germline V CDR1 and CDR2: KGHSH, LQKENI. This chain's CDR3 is CASSQDRAGTEAFF. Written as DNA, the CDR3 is TGTGCCAGCTCACAGGACAGGGCGGGGACTGAAGCTTTCTTT.

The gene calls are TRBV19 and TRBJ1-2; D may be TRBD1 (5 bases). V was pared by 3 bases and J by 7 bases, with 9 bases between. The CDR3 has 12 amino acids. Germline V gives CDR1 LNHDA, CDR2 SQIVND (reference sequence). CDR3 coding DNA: TGTGCCAGTAGTATCGGGGCGGCTGGCTACACCTTC. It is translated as CASSIGAAGYTF. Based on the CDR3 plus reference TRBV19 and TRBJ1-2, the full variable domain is DGGITQSPKYLFRKEGQNVTLSCEQNLNHDAMYWYRQDPGQGLRLIYYSQIVNDFQKGDIAEGYSVSREKKESFPLTVTSAQKNPTAFYLCASSIGAAGYTFGSGTRLTVV.

CDR3 sequence reads: CASSQDPLPTNEKLFF. CDR3 bases: TGCGCCAGCAGCCAAGACCCCTTGCCAACTAATGAAAAACTGTTTTTT. This sequence joins TRBV4-1 and TRBJ1-4; D unclear. Germline V gene sequence: CDR1 MGHRA, CDR2 YSYEKL. The CDR3 length is 16 residues. V lost 0 bases and J 0 bases, leaving 8 bases between the germline ends.

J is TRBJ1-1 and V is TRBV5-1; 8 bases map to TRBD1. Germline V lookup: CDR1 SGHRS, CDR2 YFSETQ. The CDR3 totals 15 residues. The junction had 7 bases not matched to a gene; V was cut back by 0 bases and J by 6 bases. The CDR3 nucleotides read TGCGCCAGCAGCTTGGATAGGACAGGGAGCGCTGAAGCTTTCTTT. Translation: CASSLDRTGSAEAFF.